These 11 T cell receptor beta chains were sequenced from one sample in a study of T cells in Graves' hyperthyroidism and ophthalmopathy. TCR beta CDR3 regions were amplified from RNA. HTBI primers were used for first-round RT-PCR of the TCR CDR3. TCRdb fed the multiplex PCR reads into MiXCR, producing one record per CDR3 protein. The sample consists of roughly 700,000 distinct CDR3 sequences, around 40% of them appearing once. Material for sequencing was blood. These receptors all stem from a woman between 40 and 50 years old with Graves' hyperthyroidism.

This clonotype was seen a handful of times. This sequence joins TRBV4-3 and TRBJ2-5; possibly TRBD2 for D (7 bases). V lost 4 bases and J lost 4, with 16 bases in between. CDR1 LGHNA and CDR2 YSLEER come from the germline V gene. The CDR3 runs 15 residues. This CDR3 reads CASSLFGGLVETQYF. The CDR3 DNA reads TGCGCCAGCAGCCTTTTCGGGGGGCTCGTAGAGACCCAGTACTTC.

The V call is TRBV12-3 or TRBV12-4, the J call TRBJ1-1, with 7 bases aligning to TRBD1. V shed 7 bases and J 10 bases; nucleotides not matched to a gene: 12. This CDR3 has 13 amino acids. This chain's CDR3 is CASTPGTEEVAFF. For the CDR3, the DNA is TGTGCCAGCACCCCCGGGACAGAAGAAGTAGCTTTCTTT.

Worth noting for this clonotype: Possible read error: a much larger clone is one base away. The conserved phenylalanine or tryptophan is not found at the CDR3 terminus, so this likely reflects a read error. V gene TRBV7-9 combines with J gene TRBJ1-5; 11 positions match TRBD1. The CDR3 covers 16 residues. Germline V gene sequence: CDR1 SEHNR, CDR2 FQNEAQ (reference sequence). V was pared by 2 bases and J by 6 bases, with 6 bases of the junction left unmatched. CDR3 residues: CASSLTGTGGAQPQHS. Here the CDR3 DNA reads TGTGCCAGCAGCTTAACCGGGACAGGGGGAGCTCAGCCCCAGCATTCT.

This clonotype was observed many times. The chain carries TRBV7-2 and TRBJ2-2, with 10 bases identical to TRBD1. From germline, CDR1 is SGHTA and CDR2 FQGNSA. The junction had 1 base not matched to a gene; V was cut back by 5 bases and J by 4 bases. CDR3 length equals 14 residues. CDR3 coding DNA: TGTGCCAGCAGCGGGACAGGGGTCACCGGGGAGCTGTTTTTT. The encoded protein is CASSGTGVTGELFF. Full variable domain (remainder filled in from reference TRBV7-2 and TRBJ2-2): GAGVSQSPSNKVTEKGKDVELRCDPISGHTALYWYRQSLGQGLEFLIYFQGNSAPDKSGLPSDRFSAERTGGSVSTLTIQRTQQEDSAVYLCASSGTGVTGELFFGEGSRLTVL.

The V call is TRBV2, the J call TRBJ1-5; D gene unclear. Looked up from germline, CDR1 is SNHLY and CDR2 is FYNNEI. This CDR3 region has 12 residues. The V end was cut by 5 bases, the J end by 5 bases, with 7 bases between. CDR3 nucleotide sequence: TGTGCCAGCAGTTATCGCTATCAGCCCCAGCATTTT. It specifies CASSYRYQPQHF.

This chain links TRBV12-3 or TRBV12-4 with TRBJ1-1; 7 bases are shared with TRBD1. Trimming took 9 bases from V and 5 from J; bases not matched to a gene: 9. The CDR3 consists of 13 residues. The CDR3 here is CASRGLVRTEAFF. CDR3 nucleotides: TGTGCCAGTAGGGGGCTTGTTAGGACTGAAGCTTTCTTT.

The rearrangement joins TRBV19 to TRBJ1-1; D is possibly TRBD1 (6 bases). Germline-derived CDR1 and CDR2 are LNHDA and SQIVND (reference sequence). Trimming took off 2 bases at V and 4 bases at J, with 14 bases between the two ends. The CDR3 runs to 15 residues. In DNA form, the CDR3 reads TGTGCCAGTAGTATACTGGGGGCCGCGTCCACTGAAGCTTTCTTT. Translating gives CASSILGAASTEAFF.

The CDR3 reads CASSFGSSQTSGTARSYEQYF. The CDR3 bases are TGTGCCAGCAGTTTTGGATCGTCTCAGACTAGCGGGACGGCACGGTCCTACGAGCAGTACTTC. The chain is built from TRBV28 and TRBJ2-7; 11 nucleotides match TRBD2. Germline CDR1 MDHEN, CDR2 SYDVKM. Trimming cost V 3 bases and J 1 base; bases outside gene matches: 20. There are 21 residues in the CDR3.

The CDR3 DNA follows: TGTGCCAGTAGTCGTCTATCCGGGGAGTCCTACGAGCAGTACTTC. Encoded protein: CASSRLSGESYEQYF. The V call is TRBV19, the J call TRBJ2-7; perhaps TRBD2 as D (5 bases). This CDR3 has 15 residues. CDR1 and CDR2 (germline): LNHDA, SQIVND (reference sequence). V dropped 5 bases and J dropped 1 base, with 15 bases sitting between them.

This clonotype was found once. A read error may produce the germline difference seen at one junction end. V gene TRBV19 combines with J gene TRBJ2-5; D remains unclear. There are 14 residues in the CDR3. In germline, CDR1 is LNHDA, CDR2 SQIVND (reference sequence). CDR3 residues: CASSLGYNQGTQYF. DNA of the CDR3: TGTGCCAGCAGTTTAGGTTACAACCAAGGGACCCAGTACTTC.

In this sample, this clonotype turned up many times. The V gene is TRBV25-1, the J gene TRBJ1-2; 7 bases match TRBD1. The length of the CDR3 is 14 residues. Trimming at V came to 1 base and at J to 6 bases, leaving 5 bases not matched to a gene. Germline-derived CDR1 and CDR2 are MGHDK and SYGVNS. The CDR3 DNA reads TGTGCCAGCAGTGAATGGGGGCAGGGGGATGGCTACACCTTC. Its protein product is CASSEWGQGDGYTF.